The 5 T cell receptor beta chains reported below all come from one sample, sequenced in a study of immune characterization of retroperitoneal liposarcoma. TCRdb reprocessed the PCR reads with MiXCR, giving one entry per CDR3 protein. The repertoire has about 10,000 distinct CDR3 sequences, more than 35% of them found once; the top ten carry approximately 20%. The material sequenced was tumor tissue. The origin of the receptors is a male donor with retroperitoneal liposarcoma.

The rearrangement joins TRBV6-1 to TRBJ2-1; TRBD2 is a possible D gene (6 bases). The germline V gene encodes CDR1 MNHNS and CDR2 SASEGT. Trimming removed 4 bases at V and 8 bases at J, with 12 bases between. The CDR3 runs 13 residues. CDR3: CASSGTTFHEQFF. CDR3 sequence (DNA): TGTGCCAGCAGTGGGACTACTTTCCATGAGCAGTTCTTC.

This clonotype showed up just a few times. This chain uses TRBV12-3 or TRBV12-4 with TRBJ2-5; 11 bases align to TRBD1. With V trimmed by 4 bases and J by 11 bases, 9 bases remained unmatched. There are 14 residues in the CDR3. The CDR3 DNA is TGTGCCAGCAGTTCTGGGACAGGGGGGTTGGGGCAGTACTTC. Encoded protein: CASSSGTGGLGQYF.

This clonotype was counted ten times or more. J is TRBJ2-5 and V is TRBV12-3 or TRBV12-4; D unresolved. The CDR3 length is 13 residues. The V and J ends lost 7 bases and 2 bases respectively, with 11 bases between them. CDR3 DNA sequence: TGTGCCAGCACCTCCTCCTCTCAAGAGACCCAGTACTTC. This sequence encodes CASTSSSQETQYF.

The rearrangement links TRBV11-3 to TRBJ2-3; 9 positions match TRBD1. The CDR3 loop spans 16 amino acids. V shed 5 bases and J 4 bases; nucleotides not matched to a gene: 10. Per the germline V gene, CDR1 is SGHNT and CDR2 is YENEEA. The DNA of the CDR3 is TGTGCCAGCAGCCCTGGGACAGGGCTCTCCCCAGATACGCAGTATTTT. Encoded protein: CASSPGTGLSPDTQYF.

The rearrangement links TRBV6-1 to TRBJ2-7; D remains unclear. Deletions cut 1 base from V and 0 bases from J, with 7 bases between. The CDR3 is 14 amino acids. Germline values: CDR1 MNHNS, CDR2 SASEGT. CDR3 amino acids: CASSEGPSSYEQYF. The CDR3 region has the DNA TGTGCCAGCAGTGAAGGGCCCTCCTCCTACGAGCAGTACTTC.